One sample yielded the 17 T cell receptor beta chains listed below, sequenced in a study of blood T cell repertoires in COVID-19. Produced via immunoSEQ multiplex PCR; TCRdb's table is partial and in-frame only. The sample has 150,000 or so clones; under 90% are singletons. Specimen: peripheral blood. The source is a human donor in a cohort sampled during active COVID-19.

This clone has a handful of counts. The chain employs TRBV3-1 (or the pseudogene TRBV3-2) and TRBJ1-2; unclear D gene. The germline V gene has CDR1 LGHDT and CDR2 YNNKEL (reference sequence). This CDR3 region has 12 residues. V lost 6 bases, J lost 8 bases, and 13 bases lay in between. CDR3 sequence reads: CASRPHLKGYTF. The CDR3 DNA follows: TGTGCCAGCAGACCCCACCTAAAAGGCTACACCTTC.

CDR3 residues: CASRGGRAVDTQYF. The CDR3 region has the DNA TGTGCCAGCCGGGGTGGGAGGGCCGTAGATACGCAGTATTTT. This sequence joins TRBV2 and TRBJ2-3; 7 bases fit TRBD2. Germline CDR1 and CDR2: SNHLY and FYNNEI. The length of the CDR3 is 14 residues. The V segment lost 8 bases and the J segment 5 bases; nucleotides outside the gene matches: 10.

J is TRBJ2-1 and V is TRBV4-2; weak D call: TRBD2 (7 bases). The CDR3 is made up of 16 amino acids. In germline, CDR1 is LGHNA, CDR2 YNFKEQ. Trimming cost V 3 bases and J 6 bases, with 18 bases left between them. This CDR3 reads CASSQFSRGQPNEQFF. CDR3 bases: TGTGCCAGCAGCCAGTTTTCGCGGGGGCAACCCAATGAGCAGTTCTTC.

The rearrangement links TRBV19 to TRBJ1-2; D is undetermined. CDR3 length: 11 residues. V was pared by 10 bases and J by 11 bases, with 17 bases between. CDR1 is LNHDA, CDR2 SQIVND, per germline (reference sequence). CDR3 nucleotide sequence: TGTGCCACCCGCCTCGTTGAGAGGTACACCTTC. This sequence encodes CATRLVERYTF. Full variable domain (rest looked up from reference TRBV19 and TRBJ1-2): DGGITQSPKYLFRKEGQNVTLSCEQNLNHDAMYWYRQDPGQGLRLIYYSQIVNDFQKGDIAEGYSVSREKKESFPLTVTSAQKNPTAFYLCATRLVERYTFGSGTRLTVV.

In its sample, this clone was seen once. The V call is TRBV10-3, the J call TRBJ2-1, with D possibly TRBD1 on 6 matching bases. Trimming shortened V by 3 bases and J by 5 bases, and 14 bases separated the two germline ends. The CDR3 is made up of 15 amino acids. Germline lookup yields CDR1 ENHRY and CDR2 SYGVKD. The CDR3 coding sequence is TGTGCCATCAGTGACGGGGCACAGGGCAACAATGAGCAGTTCTTC. It yields the protein CAISDGAQGNNEQFF.

V gene TRBV3-1 (or the pseudogene TRBV3-2) combines with J gene TRBJ2-5; a possible D gene is TRBD1 (6 bases). This CDR3 has 14 amino acids. Per the germline V gene, CDR1 is LGHDT and CDR2 is YNNKEL (reference sequence). V was trimmed by 9 bases and J by 1 base, leaving 15 bases between them. The CDR3 nucleotides read TGTGCCAGTTCGGACAGTCTCATCCAAGAGACCCAGTACTTC. It codes for CASSDSLIQETQYF.

This sequence joins TRBV3-1 (or the pseudogene TRBV3-2) and TRBJ1-6, with D uncertain. Germline CDR1 is LGHDT and CDR2 is YNNKEL (reference sequence). The CDR3 contains 12 residues. V was cut by 1 base and J by 9 bases, with 4 bases left in between. CDR3 sequence: CASSQVASPLHF. CDR3 coding DNA: TGTGCCAGCAGCCAAGTAGCTTCACCCCTCCACTTT.

The V and J genes are TRBV5-1 and TRBJ2-2; 9 bases agree with TRBD2. The CDR3 spans 17 residues. V lost 4 bases, J lost 2 bases, and 9 bases stayed unmatched. The germline V gene has CDR1 SGHRS and CDR2 YFSETQ. CDR3 DNA sequence: TGCGCCAGCAGCCGGAACCCTAGCGGGGTTAACACCGGGGAGCTGTTTTTT. Protein sequence: CASSRNPSGVNTGELFF. Using reference TRBV5-1 and TRBJ2-2 for the parts outside the CDR3, the full variable domain is KAGVTQTPRYLIKTRGQQVTLSCSPISGHRSVSWYQQTPGQGLQFLFEYFSETQRNKGNFPGRFSGRQFSNSRSEMNVSTLELGDSALYLCASSRNPSGVNTGELFFGEGSRLTVL.

This sequence joins TRBV9 and TRBJ2-5, with 7 nucleotides matching TRBD2. J was trimmed by 5 bases and V by 3 bases; bases with no gene match: 4. CDR1 and CDR2 from the germline V gene are SGDLS and YYNGEE. This CDR3 region has 13 residues. The CDR3 loop is CASSGTRGETQYF. The CDR3 nucleotides are TGTGCCAGCAGCGGGACTAGAGGGGAGACCCAGTACTTC.

The V gene is TRBV5-1, the J gene TRBJ2-7; D is possibly TRBD1 (6 bases). This CDR3 comprises 14 residues. The germline V gene has CDR1 SGHRS and CDR2 YFSETQ. The germline V and J ends were trimmed by 1 base and 11 bases, with 19 bases remaining between them. CDR3 region: CASSLFQGHPRKYF. The CDR3 DNA follows: TGCGCCAGCAGCTTGTTTCAGGGACACCCTAGGAAGTACTTC.

The chain recombines TRBV10-3 with TRBJ1-5; D not certain. Between the trimmed V and J ends, which lost 4 bases and 3 bases, there was a span of 7 bases. Germline CDR1 ENHRY, CDR2 SYGVKD. CDR3 length: 13 residues. CDR3: CAISGGDNQPQHF. The CDR3 DNA reads as TGTGCCATCAGTGGGGGAGACAATCAGCCCCAGCATTTT.

This chain links TRBV19 with TRBJ1-4, with D possibly being TRBD1 (6 bases). V dropped 9 bases and J dropped 0 bases, with 8 bases sitting between them. CDR1 is LNHDA, CDR2 SQIVND, per germline (reference sequence). The CDR3 is made up of 13 amino acids. Here the CDR3 reads CASGQSTNEKLFF. The DNA of the CDR3 is TGTGCCAGCGGACAGTCAACTAATGAAAAACTGTTTTTT.

This clone was picked up one time. The CDR3 DNA reads TGTGCCAGCAGCTTAAGAAGCTTAGAGACCCAGTACTTC. As protein: CASSLRSLETQYF. The chain joins TRBV7-9 to TRBJ2-5; D is uncertain. V was cut by 2 bases and J by 4 bases, with 8 bases left in between. From germline, CDR1 is SEHNR and CDR2 FQNEAQ (reference sequence). The CDR3 covers 13 residues.

This chain joins TRBV11-3 and TRBJ1-1; 11 bases align to TRBD1. The CDR3 is made up of 13 amino acids. The germline V gene encodes CDR1 SGHNT and CDR2 YENEEA. V dropped 3 bases and J dropped 6; count of bases not matched to a gene: 0. CDR3 residues: CASSLGQGAEAFF. Here the CDR3 DNA reads TGTGCCAGCAGCTTGGGACAGGGGGCTGAAGCTTTCTTT.

The chain recombines TRBV7-9 with TRBJ1-3, with 7 bases aligning to TRBD1. V was pared by 3 bases and J by 0 bases, with 2 bases of the junction left unmatched. The CDR3 loop spans 15 amino acids. CDR1 and CDR2 (germline): SEHNR, FQNEAQ (reference sequence). The CDR3, as DNA: TGTGCCAGCAGCTTGCAGGGGGGCTCTGGAAACACCATATATTTT. As protein: CASSLQGGSGNTIYF.

The rearrangement uses TRBV12-3 or TRBV12-4 and TRBJ2-1; D remains ambiguous. The CDR3 has 12 amino acids. V was trimmed by 3 bases and J by 11 bases, leaving 11 bases between them. The CDR3 DNA is TGTGCCAGCAGTTTTATCAGCGCCAAGCAGTTCTTC. It translates to CASSFISAKQFF.

The chain links TRBV5-1 to TRBJ2-1; TRBD2 matches 9 bases. Germline loops: CDR1 SGHRS, CDR2 YFSETQ. The CDR3 is 15 amino acids. Losses at the gene ends were 5 bases for V and 8 bases for J; bases not matched to a gene: 11. As DNA, the CDR3 is TGCGCCAGCAGGCGAATAGGGACTAGCTTGGATGAGCAGTTCTTC. Its translation is CASRRIGTSLDEQFF.